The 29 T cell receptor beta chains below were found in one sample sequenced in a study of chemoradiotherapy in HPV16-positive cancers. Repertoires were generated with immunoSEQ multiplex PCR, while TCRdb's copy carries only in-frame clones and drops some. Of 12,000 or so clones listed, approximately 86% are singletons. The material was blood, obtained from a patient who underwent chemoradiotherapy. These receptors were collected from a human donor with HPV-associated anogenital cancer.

In DNA, the CDR3 is TGTGCCATCGATCGGGACAGAACCAATCAGCCCCAGCATTTT. It translates to CAIDRDRTNQPQHF. The chain joins TRBV6-1 to TRBJ1-5; 7 nucleotides line up with TRBD1. CDR1 is MNHNS, CDR2 SASEGT, per germline. V shed 10 bases and J 3 bases; nucleotides not matched to a gene: 9. The CDR3 runs to 14 residues.

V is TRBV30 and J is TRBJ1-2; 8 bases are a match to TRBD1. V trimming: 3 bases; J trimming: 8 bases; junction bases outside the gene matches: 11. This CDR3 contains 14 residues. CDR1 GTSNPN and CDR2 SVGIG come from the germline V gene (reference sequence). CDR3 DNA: TGTGCCTGGAGGACAGTTCAGGGGGCGCGAGGCTACACCTTC. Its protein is CAWRTVQGARGYTF.

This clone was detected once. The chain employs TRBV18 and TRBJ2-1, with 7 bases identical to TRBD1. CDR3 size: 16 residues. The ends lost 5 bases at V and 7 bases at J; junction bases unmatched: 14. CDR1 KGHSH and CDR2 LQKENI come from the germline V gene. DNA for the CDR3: TGTGCCAGCTCAGGGACCATCGACAGGGTTGAAAATGAGCAGTTCTTC. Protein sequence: CASSGTIDRVENEQFF.

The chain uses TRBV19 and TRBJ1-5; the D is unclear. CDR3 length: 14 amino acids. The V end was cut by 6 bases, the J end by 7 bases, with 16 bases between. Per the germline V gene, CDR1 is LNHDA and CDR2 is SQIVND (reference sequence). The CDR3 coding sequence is TGTGCCAGTAGCCTCCAAACTAGCGGCCAGCCCCAGCATTTT. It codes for CASSLQTSGQPQHF.

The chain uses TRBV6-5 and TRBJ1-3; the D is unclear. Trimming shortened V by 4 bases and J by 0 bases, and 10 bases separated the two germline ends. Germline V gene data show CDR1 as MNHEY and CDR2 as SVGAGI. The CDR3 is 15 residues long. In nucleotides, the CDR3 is TGTGCCAGCAGTTCCCCCCTGGGCTCTGGAAACACCATATATTTT. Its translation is CASSSPLGSGNTIYF.

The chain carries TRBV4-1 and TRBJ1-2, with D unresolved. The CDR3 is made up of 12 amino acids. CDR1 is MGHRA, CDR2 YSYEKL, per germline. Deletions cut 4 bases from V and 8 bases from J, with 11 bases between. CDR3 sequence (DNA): TGCGCCAGCAGCCGAAACGGAGGCGGCTACACCTTC. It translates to CASSRNGGGYTF.

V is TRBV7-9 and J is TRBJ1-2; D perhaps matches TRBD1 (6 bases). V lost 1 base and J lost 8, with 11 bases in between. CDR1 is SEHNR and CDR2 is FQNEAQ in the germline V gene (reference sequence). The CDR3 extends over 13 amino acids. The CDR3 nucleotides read TGTGCCAGCAGCTTAGACGCAGGGGACGGCTACACCTTC. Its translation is CASSLDAGDGYTF.

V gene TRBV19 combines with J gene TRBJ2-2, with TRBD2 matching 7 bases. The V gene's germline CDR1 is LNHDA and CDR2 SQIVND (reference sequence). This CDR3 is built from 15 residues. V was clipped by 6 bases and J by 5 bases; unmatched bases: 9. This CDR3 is CASREAGESTGELFF. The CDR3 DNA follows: TGTGCCAGTAGAGAGGCGGGGGAATCGACCGGGGAGCTGTTTTTT.

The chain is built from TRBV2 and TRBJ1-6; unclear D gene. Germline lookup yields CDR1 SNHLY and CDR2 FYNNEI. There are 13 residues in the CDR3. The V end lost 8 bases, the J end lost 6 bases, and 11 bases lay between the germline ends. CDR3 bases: TGTGCCAGCCAAGGAACGCTTAATTCACCCCTCCACTTT. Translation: CASQGTLNSPLHF.

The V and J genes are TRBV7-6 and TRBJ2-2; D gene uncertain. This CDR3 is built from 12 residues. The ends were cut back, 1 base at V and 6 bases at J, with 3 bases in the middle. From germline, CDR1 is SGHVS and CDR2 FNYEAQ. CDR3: CASSLDAGELFF. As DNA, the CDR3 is TGTGCCAGCAGCTTAGACGCCGGGGAGCTGTTTTTT.

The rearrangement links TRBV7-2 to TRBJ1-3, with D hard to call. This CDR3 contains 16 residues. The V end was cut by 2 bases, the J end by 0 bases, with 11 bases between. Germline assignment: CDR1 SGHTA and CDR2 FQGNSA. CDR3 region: CASSLRGMSSGNTIYF. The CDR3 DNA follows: TGTGCCAGCAGCTTACGGGGAATGAGCTCTGGAAACACCATATATTTT.

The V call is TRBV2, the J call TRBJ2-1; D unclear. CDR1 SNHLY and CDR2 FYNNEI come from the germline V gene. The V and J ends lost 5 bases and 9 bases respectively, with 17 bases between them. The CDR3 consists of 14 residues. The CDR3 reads CASSSFSGRSEQFF. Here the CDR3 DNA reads TGTGCCAGCAGTTCCTTCTCGGGCCGCAGTGAGCAGTTCTTC.

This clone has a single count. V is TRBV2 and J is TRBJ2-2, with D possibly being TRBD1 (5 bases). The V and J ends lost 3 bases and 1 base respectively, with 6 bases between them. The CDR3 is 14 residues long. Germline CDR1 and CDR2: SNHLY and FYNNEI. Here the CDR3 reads CASSEGQNTGELFF. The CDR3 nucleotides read TGTGCCAGCAGTGAGGGGCAGAACACCGGGGAGCTGTTTTTT.

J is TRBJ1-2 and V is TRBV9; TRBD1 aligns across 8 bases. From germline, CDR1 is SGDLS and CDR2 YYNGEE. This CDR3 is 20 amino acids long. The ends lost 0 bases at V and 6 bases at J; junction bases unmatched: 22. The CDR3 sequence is CASSVESWGIRGATGDGYTF. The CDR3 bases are TGTGCCAGCAGCGTAGAATCTTGGGGGATACGTGGGGCGACAGGGGATGGCTACACCTTC.

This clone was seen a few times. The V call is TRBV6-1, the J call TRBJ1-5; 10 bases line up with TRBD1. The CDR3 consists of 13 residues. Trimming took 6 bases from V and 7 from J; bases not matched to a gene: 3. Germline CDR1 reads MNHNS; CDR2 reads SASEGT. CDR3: CASRDRGEQPQHF. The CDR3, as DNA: TGTGCCAGCAGGGACAGGGGGGAGCAGCCCCAGCATTTT.

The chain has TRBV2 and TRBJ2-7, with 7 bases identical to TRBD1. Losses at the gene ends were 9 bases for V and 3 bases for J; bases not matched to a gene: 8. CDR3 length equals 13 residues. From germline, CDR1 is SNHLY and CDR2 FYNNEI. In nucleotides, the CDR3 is TGTGCCAGTCTCCGGGACAGCGACTACGAGCAGTACTTC. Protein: CASLRDSDYEQYF. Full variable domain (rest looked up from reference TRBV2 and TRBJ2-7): EPEVTQTPSHQVTQMGQEVILRCVPISNHLYFYWYRQILGQKVEFLVSFYNNEISEKSEIFDDQFSVERPDGSNFTLKIRSTKLEDSAMYFCASLRDSDYEQYFGPGTRLTVT.

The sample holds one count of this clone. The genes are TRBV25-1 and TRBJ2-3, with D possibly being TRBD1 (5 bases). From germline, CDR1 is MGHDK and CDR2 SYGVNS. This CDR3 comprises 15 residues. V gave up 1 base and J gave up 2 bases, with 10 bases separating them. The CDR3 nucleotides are TGTGCCAGCAGTGAATCGGGCAGGGTCACAGATACGCAGTATTTT. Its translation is CASSESGRVTDTQYF.

In DNA, the CDR3 is TGTGCCAGTAGTATAAACAAGAACACTGAAGCTTTCTTT. It encodes CASSINKNTEAFF. The chain links TRBV19 to TRBJ1-1; D uncertain. Germline loops: CDR1 LNHDA, CDR2 SQIVND (reference sequence). The ends were cut back, 2 bases at V and 1 base at J, with 5 bases in the middle. The CDR3 consists of 13 residues. The whole variable domain, remainder taken from reference TRBV19 and TRBJ1-1, is DGGITQSPKYLFRKEGQNVTLSCEQNLNHDAMYWYRQDPGQGLRLIYYSQIVNDFQKGDIAEGYSVSREKKESFPLTVTSAQKNPTAFYLCASSINKNTEAFFGQGTRLTVV.

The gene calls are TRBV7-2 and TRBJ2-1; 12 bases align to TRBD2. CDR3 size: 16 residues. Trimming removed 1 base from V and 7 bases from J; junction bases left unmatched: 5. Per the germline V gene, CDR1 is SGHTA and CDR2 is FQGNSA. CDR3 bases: TGTGCCAGCAGCTTAGAGGCTAGCGGGGGGGCGAATGAGCAGTTCTTC. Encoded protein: CASSLEASGGANEQFF.

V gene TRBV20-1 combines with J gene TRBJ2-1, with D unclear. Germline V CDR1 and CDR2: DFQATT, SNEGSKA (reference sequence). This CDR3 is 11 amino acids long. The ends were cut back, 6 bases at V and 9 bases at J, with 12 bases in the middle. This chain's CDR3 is CSAHKQSEQFF. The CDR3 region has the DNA TGCAGTGCCCATAAGCAAAGTGAGCAGTTCTTC.

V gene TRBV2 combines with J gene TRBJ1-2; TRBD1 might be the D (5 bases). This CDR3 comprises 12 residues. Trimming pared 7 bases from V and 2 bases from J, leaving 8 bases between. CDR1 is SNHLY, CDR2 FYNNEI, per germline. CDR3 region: CASTEGNYGYTF. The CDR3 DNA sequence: TGTGCCAGCACGGAGGGGAACTATGGCTACACCTTC.

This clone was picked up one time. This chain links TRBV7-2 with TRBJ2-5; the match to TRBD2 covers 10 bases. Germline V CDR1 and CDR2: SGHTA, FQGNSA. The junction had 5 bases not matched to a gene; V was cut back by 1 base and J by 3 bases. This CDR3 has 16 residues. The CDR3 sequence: CASSLVLTSGEETQYF. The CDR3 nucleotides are TGTGCCAGCAGCTTAGTTCTAACTAGCGGGGAAGAGACCCAGTACTTC.

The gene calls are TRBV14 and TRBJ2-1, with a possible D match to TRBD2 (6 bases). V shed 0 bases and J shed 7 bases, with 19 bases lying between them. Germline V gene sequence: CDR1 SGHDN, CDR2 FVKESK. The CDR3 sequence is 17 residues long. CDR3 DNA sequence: TGTGCCAGCAGCCAAGAAAACGGGGGTATTATTTGGAATGAGCAGTTCTTC. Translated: CASSQENGGIIWNEQFF. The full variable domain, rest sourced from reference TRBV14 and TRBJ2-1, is EAGVTQFPSHSVIEKGQTVTLRCDPISGHDNLYWYRRVMGKEIKFLLHFVKESKQDESGMPNNRFLAERTGGTYSTLKVQPAELEDSGVYFCASSQENGGIIWNEQFFGPGTRLTVL.

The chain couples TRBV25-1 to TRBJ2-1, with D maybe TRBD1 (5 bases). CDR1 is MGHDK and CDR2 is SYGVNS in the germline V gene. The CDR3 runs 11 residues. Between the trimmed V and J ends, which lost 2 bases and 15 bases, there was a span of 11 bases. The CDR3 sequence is CASSEGRAVFF. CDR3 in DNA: TGTGCCAGCAGTGAAGGCAGGGCAGTGTTCTTC.

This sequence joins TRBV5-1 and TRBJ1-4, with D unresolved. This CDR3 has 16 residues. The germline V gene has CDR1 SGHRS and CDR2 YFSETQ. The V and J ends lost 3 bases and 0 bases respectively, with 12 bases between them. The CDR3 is CASSYGNRATNEKLFF. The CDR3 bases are TGCGCCAGCAGCTATGGGAACCGTGCAACTAATGAAAAACTGTTTTTT.

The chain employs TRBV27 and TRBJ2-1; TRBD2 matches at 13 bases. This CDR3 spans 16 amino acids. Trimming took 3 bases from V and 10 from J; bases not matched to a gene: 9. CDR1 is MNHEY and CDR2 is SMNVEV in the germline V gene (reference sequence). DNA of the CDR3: TGTGCCAGCAGTTTTCGTACTAGCGGGGGGGCTAACGAGCAGTTCTTC. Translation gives CASSFRTSGGANEQFF.

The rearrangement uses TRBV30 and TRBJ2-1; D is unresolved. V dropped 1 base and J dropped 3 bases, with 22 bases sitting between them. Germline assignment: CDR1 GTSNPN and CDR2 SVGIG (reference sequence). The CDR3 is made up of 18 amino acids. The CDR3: CAWSGPRTGRTFYNEQFF. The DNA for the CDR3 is TGTGCCTGGAGTGGACCTCGGACCGGTAGAACTTTCTACAATGAGCAGTTCTTC. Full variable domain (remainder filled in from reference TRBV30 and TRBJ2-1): SQTIHQWPATLVQPVGSPLSLECTVEGTSNPNLYWYRQAAGRGLQLLFYSVGIGQISSEVPQNLSASRPQDRQFILSSKKLLLSDSGFYLCAWSGPRTGRTFYNEQFFGPGTRLTVL.

The CDR3 here is CASNRGQGVEKLFF. The CDR3 bases are TGTGCCAGCAACCGGGGACAGGGGGTTGAAAAACTGTTTTTT. V and J are TRBV6-1 and TRBJ1-4, with TRBD1 identical over 11 bases. Germline trimming cut 7 bases from V and 7 bases from J; bases unmatched to any gene: 5. The CDR3 is 14 amino acids. Germline V CDR1 and CDR2: MNHNS, SASEGT.

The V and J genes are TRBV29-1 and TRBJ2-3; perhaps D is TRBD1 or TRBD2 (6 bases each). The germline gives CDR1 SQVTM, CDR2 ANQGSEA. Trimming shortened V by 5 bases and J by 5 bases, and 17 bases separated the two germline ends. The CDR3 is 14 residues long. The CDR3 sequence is CSVWVSRGEDTQYF. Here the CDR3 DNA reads TGCAGCGTTTGGGTTTCAAGGGGGGAAGATACGCAGTATTTT.